This TCR beta chain was identified in a study of cytomegalovirus exposure and HLA in healthy donors. Findings of the study overall: The authors listed some 160 TCR beta chains as cytomegalovirus-associated. Most TCR beta V segments were productive about 87% or about 30% of the time in an earlier analysis.

Primers: 60 Vbeta forward and 13 Jbeta reverse. TCRdb's copy holds only in-frame clones and misses some; the assay was immunoSEQ multiplex PCR. Altogether 65,000 to 100,000 clones are present, about 70% being singletons, with the ten largest covering approximately 3%. This CDR3 is built from 13 residues. Germline values: CDR1 SGDLS, CDR2 YYNGEE. V lost 3 bases and J 0 bases, leaving 6 bases between the germline ends. Of note for this clone: Its antigen is as yet unknown.

Sequencing was performed on PBMCs. The chain joins TRBV9 to TRBJ1-1; D unresolved. The clonotype comes from a man in his forties in good health and CMV-seronegative. The CDR3 DNA reads as TGTGCCAGCAGCGACTCTATGAACACTGAAGCTTTCTTT. Its protein product is CASSDSMNTEAFF. Filled out from reference TRBV9 and TRBJ1-1, the complete variable domain reads DSGVTQTPKHLITATGQRVTLRCSPRSGDLSVYWYQQSLDQGLQFLIQYYNGEERAKGNILERFSAQQFPDLHSELNLSSLELGDSALYFCASSDSMNTEAFFGQGTRLTVV.